Listed here are 27 T cell receptor beta chains from one sample, sequenced in a study of a mutant IDH1 vaccine in newly diagnosed glioma. No antigen is known for these receptors. Clones were sequenced by immunoSEQ multiplex PCR, and TCRdb holds only the in-frame ones, with some missing. The sample carries 35,000 to 40,000 clones, roughly 84% recorded once. Time point denoted: week 11, during vaccination. The study gave 300 ug of mutant IDH1 20-mer peptide per vaccine dose, with topical imiquimod. The sequencing here drew on PBMCs, taken from a glioma patient whose treatment included an IDH1 peptide vaccine. Every receptor here comes from a man aged 35 to 55 with glioma.

This clone was counted between two and nine times. The chain combines TRBV4-2 with TRBJ2-3; 7 positions match TRBD2. This CDR3 comprises 17 residues. The germline V gene encodes CDR1 LGHNA and CDR2 YNFKEQ. Trimming cost V 0 bases and J 0 bases; bases outside gene matches: 6. Here the CDR3 DNA reads TGTGCCAGCAGCCAAGAAGGTGCTAGCGGAAGCACAGATACGCAGTATTTT. This codes for CASSQEGASGSTDTQYF.

The chain employs TRBV7-9 and TRBJ2-5; tentatively, D is TRBD2 (6 bases). Trimming removed 5 bases at V and 4 bases at J, with 8 bases between. Germline CDR1 SEHNR, CDR2 FQNEAQ (reference sequence). The CDR3 is 12 residues long. CDR3 sequence reads: CASSPEGETQYF. The CDR3 DNA reads TGTGCCAGCAGCCCGGAGGGAGAGACCCAGTACTTC.

V gene TRBV5-1 combines with J gene TRBJ2-5; no clear D gene. The J call is doubtful: the DNA matches TRBJ2-7 better. The CDR3 length is 11 residues. Germline V gene data show CDR1 as SGHRS and CDR2 as YFSETQ. In DNA form, the CDR3 reads TGCGCCAGCAGCTGGGGCTACGAGCAGTACTTC. Its translation: CASSWGYEQYF.

The V gene is TRBV5-4, the J gene TRBJ2-7, with a possible D match to TRBD1 (6 bases). CDR1 is SGHNT and CDR2 is YYREEE in the germline V gene (reference sequence). Trimming took 1 base from V and 3 from J, leaving 11 bases between them. The CDR3 is 14 amino acids. The CDR3 DNA is TGTGCCAGCAGCTTGCGGCAGGGGAACTACGAGCAGTACTTC. It yields the protein CASSLRQGNYEQYF.

The sample holds one count of this clone. The CDR3 DNA sequence: TGTGCCAGCAAAACCACTCCAGGAGAGGATGCTTTCTTT. Its translation is CASKTTPGEDAFF. This sequence joins TRBV6-5 and TRBJ1-1; D ambiguous. Germline V CDR1 and CDR2: MNHEY, SVGAGI. The CDR3 is 13 amino acids. Trimming removed 7 bases from V and 11 bases from J, with 20 bases in between.

In this sample, this clone turned up a few times. V usage is TRBV19 and J usage is TRBJ2-7; TRBD2 agrees at 7 bases. Germline CDR1 is LNHDA and CDR2 is SQIVND (reference sequence). CDR3 length: 15 residues. The junction had 7 bases not matched to a gene; V was cut back by 1 base and J by 4 bases. CDR3 nucleotides: TGTGCCAGTAGTATAGGCGGGAGTAGTGGATACGAGCAGTACTTC. Translating it yields CASSIGGSSGYEQYF.

This rearrangement joins TRBV5-6 to TRBJ1-4, with D perhaps TRBD1 (6 bases). The CDR3 runs 16 residues. Trimming took off 4 bases at V and 3 bases at J, with 16 bases between the two ends. CDR1 and CDR2 from the germline V gene are SGHDT and YYEEEE. CDR3 coding DNA: TGTGCCAGCAGCGGGGGGCTACAGGAAGCTAATGAAAAACTGTTTTTT. It encodes CASSGGLQEANEKLFF.

The rearrangement joins TRBV27 to TRBJ1-1; D gene unclear. There are 12 residues in the CDR3. The V end lost 6 bases, the J end lost 1 base, and 6 bases lay between the germline ends. Germline V gene lookup returns CDR1 MNHEY and CDR2 SMNVEV (reference sequence). The CDR3 DNA sequence: TGTGCCAGCAGCCAGGCGAACACTGAAGCTTTCTTT. It is translated as CASSQANTEAFF.

This clone was seen once. This sequence joins TRBV4-2 and TRBJ1-2; TRBD1 matches at 7 bases. V lost 5 bases to trimming and J lost 4 bases; unmatched junction nucleotides: 4. CDR1 is LGHNA and CDR2 is YNFKEQ in the germline V gene. This CDR3 region has 13 residues. The CDR3, as DNA: TGTGCCAGCAGCTTTGGACAGGCCTATGGCTACACCTTC. Translating gives CASSFGQAYGYTF.

V gene TRBV11-1 combines with J gene TRBJ2-7; 13 nucleotides match TRBD2. Losses at the gene ends were 5 bases for V and 2 bases for J; bases not matched to a gene: 3. The CDR3 is 15 residues long. Germline V gene data show CDR1 as SGHAT and CDR2 as FQDESV (reference sequence). The CDR3 is CASSAGLAGTYEQYF. In DNA form, the CDR3 reads TGTGCCAGCAGCGCGGGACTAGCGGGGACCTACGAGCAGTACTTC.

The chain is built from TRBV10-3 and TRBJ2-7, with 9 bases that match TRBD2. The germline gives CDR1 ENHRY, CDR2 SYGVKD. With V trimmed by 8 bases and J by 2 bases, 4 bases remained unmatched. This CDR3 contains 13 residues. Here the CDR3 reads CAIGAGGPYEQYF. CDR3 nucleotides: TGTGCCATCGGAGCGGGGGGCCCCTACGAGCAGTACTTC.

This chain connects TRBV18 to TRBJ2-7; D possibly uses TRBD1 or TRBD2 (6 bases each). Trimming pared 3 bases from V and 4 bases from J, leaving 19 bases between. The CDR3 is made up of 16 amino acids. Germline-derived CDR1 and CDR2 are KGHSH and LQKENI. Here the CDR3 DNA reads TGTGCCAGCTCACCTTACCGAGGAGGGGGATGGTACGAGCAGTACTTC. Translation: CASSPYRGGGWYEQYF.

The V and J genes are TRBV5-1 and TRBJ2-7; 12 nucleotides match TRBD2. Trimming took 4 bases from V and 5 from J; bases not matched to a gene: 13. This CDR3 has 17 residues. Germline V gene data show CDR1 as SGHRS and CDR2 as YFSETQ. As DNA, the CDR3 is TGCGCCAGCAGCCCGGAGGCTAGCGGGAGGGCCCCCAACGAGCAGTACTTC. It translates to CASSPEASGRAPNEQYF.

The chain carries TRBV7-9 and TRBJ2-6; TRBD1 is a possible D gene (5 bases). Trimming removed 1 base from V and 13 bases from J, with 14 bases in between. Per germline, CDR1 SEHNR and CDR2 FQNEAQ (reference sequence). The CDR3 runs to 14 residues. The CDR3 bases are TGTGCCAGCAGCTTAGTCAGTTCCGCAGGGGTCCTGACTTTC. Translating it yields CASSLVSSAGVLTF.

The rearrangement links TRBV7-3 to TRBJ1-5; D gene unclear. The CDR3 length is 13 residues. CDR1 is SGHTA and CDR2 is FQGTGA in the germline V gene. Trimming left V 4 bases short and J 4 bases short, with 8 bases between. For the CDR3, the DNA is TGTGCCAGCAGCTCTGAAATTAATCAGCCCCAGCATTTT. Translating it yields CASSSEINQPQHF.

The chain carries TRBV6-5 and TRBJ2-7, with 7 bases lining up with TRBD1. Germline CDR1 reads MNHEY; CDR2 reads SVGAGI. Unmatched junction bases numbered 7, after V lost 0 bases and J lost 5 bases. The length of the CDR3 is 15 residues. The CDR3 DNA reads TGTGCCAGCAGTTACTCTAGGACAGGTGGCCACGAGCAGTACTTC. Protein: CASSYSRTGGHEQYF.

V is TRBV11-2 and J is TRBJ2-7; 8 bases line up with TRBD2. CDR1 and CDR2 (germline): SGHAT, FQNNGV. The CDR3 extends over 16 amino acids. The J segment lost 1 base and the V segment lost 4 bases, leaving 9 bases of the junction unmatched. CDR3 amino acids: CASSWTRGTRSYEQYF. The CDR3 bases are TGTGCCAGCAGCTGGACTCGGGGGACTAGGTCCTACGAGCAGTACTTC.

The chain employs TRBV5-1 and TRBJ2-3, with 9 bases that match TRBD2. The V gene's germline CDR1 is SGHRS and CDR2 YFSETQ. The CDR3 has 14 residues. The J segment lost 1 base and the V segment lost 8 bases, leaving 5 bases of the junction unmatched. The CDR3 bases are TGCGCCAGTAGCGGGAGTTGGGGCACAGATACGCAGTATTTT. Translating gives CASSGSWGTDTQYF.

This chain connects TRBV4-3 to TRBJ1-4; D is possibly TRBD1 (5 bases). V dropped 1 base and J dropped 8 bases, with 14 bases sitting between them. CDR3 length: 15 residues. From germline, CDR1 is LGHNA and CDR2 YSLEER. CDR3 sequence (DNA): TGCGCCAGCAGCCAAGGGAGAGGTGAGGGGGAAAAACTGTTTTTT. Its protein product is CASSQGRGEGEKLFF.

The V gene is TRBV5-1, the J gene TRBJ1-1, with TRBD1 matching over 8 bases. The ends lost 6 bases at V and 11 bases at J; junction bases unmatched: 12. The length of the CDR3 is 13 residues. Germline V gene data show CDR1 as SGHRS and CDR2 as YFSETQ. Here the CDR3 DNA reads TGCGCCAGCAACTCGGGACAGGTCAGCGACGCTTTCTTT. The encoded protein is CASNSGQVSDAFF.

Notes on this clone: The junction does not match germline at one end; this may be a read error. DNA of the CDR3: TGTGCCAGCTCCCCACGGACAGGCCGCTCCTACGAGCAGTACTTC. Translating it yields CASSPRTGRSYEQYF. V and J are TRBV18 and TRBJ2-7; TRBD1 aligns across 7 bases. Looked up from germline, CDR1 is KGHSH and CDR2 is LQKENI. CDR3 length equals 15 residues.

The chain has TRBV19 and TRBJ1-3; D is unclear. Germline values: CDR1 LNHDA, CDR2 SQIVND (reference sequence). The CDR3 contains 12 residues. Between the trimmed V and J ends, which lost 1 base and 4 bases, there was a span of 2 bases. The CDR3: CASSIAGNTIYF. The CDR3 region has the DNA TGTGCCAGTAGTATAGCAGGAAACACCATATATTTT. Variable domain in full (rest from reference TRBV19 and TRBJ1-3): DGGITQSPKYLFRKEGQNVTLSCEQNLNHDAMYWYRQDPGQGLRLIYYSQIVNDFQKGDIAEGYSVSREKKESFPLTVTSAQKNPTAFYLCASSIAGNTIYFGEGSWLTVV.

This sequence joins TRBV27 and TRBJ2-1; 9 nucleotides align to TRBD2. After removal of 6 bases from V and 7 bases from J, the junction contained 10 bases not matched to a gene. The CDR3 loop spans 15 amino acids. CDR1 is MNHEY and CDR2 is SMNVEV in the germline V gene (reference sequence). CDR3 protein: CASRQNSGRLNEQFF. In DNA form, the CDR3 reads TGTGCCAGCAGACAGAATAGCGGGAGATTAAATGAGCAGTTCTTC.

DNA for the CDR3: TGTGCCAGCAGCTTATTTGGGGATAGCGGAGGTACCCAGTACTTC. Encoded protein: CASSLFGDSGGTQYF. V is TRBV7-2 and J is TRBJ2-5, with D maybe TRBD2 (6 bases). The CDR3 extends over 15 amino acids. Germline V gene sequence: CDR1 SGHTA, CDR2 FQGNSA. Trimming removed 2 bases from V and 8 bases from J, with 18 bases in between.

The chain joins TRBV4-1 to TRBJ2-2, with D possibly matching TRBD1 (6 bases). The CDR3 has 18 residues. V lost 5 bases and J lost 2, with 21 bases in between. The germline V gene encodes CDR1 MGHRA and CDR2 YSYEKL. CDR3 sequence reads: CASSESVYIGGNTGELFF. The CDR3 DNA sequence: TGCGCCAGCAGCGAATCCGTTTATATAGGGGGTAACACCGGGGAGCTGTTTTTT.

The chain carries TRBV5-1 and TRBJ2-5; no firm D call. The CDR3 runs 15 residues. CDR1 and CDR2 (germline): SGHRS, YFSETQ. V shed 0 bases and J shed 7 bases, with 16 bases lying between them. The CDR3, as DNA: TGCGCCAGCAGCTTGGAGGTGCATCGAGGTCGGACCCAGTACTTC. Translated, it gives CASSLEVHRGRTQYF.

This clone has just a few counts. The V and J genes are TRBV27 and TRBJ2-5, with TRBD2 identical over 9 bases. The CDR3 is 14 amino acids. Germline-derived CDR1 and CDR2 are MNHEY and SMNVEV (reference sequence). Trimming cost V 6 bases and J 5 bases; bases outside gene matches: 7. The CDR3 reads CASRVSGSGETQYF. The DNA for the CDR3 is TGTGCCAGCAGGGTTAGCGGGAGCGGGGAGACCCAGTACTTC.